The 11 T cell receptor beta chains below were found in one sample sequenced in a study of cytomegalovirus exposure and HLA in healthy donors. Here immunoSEQ multiplex PCR was the method, and the copy in TCRdb shows in-frame clones only, minus some. The sample includes tens of thousands of clones, roughly 96% of them seen just once. The sample consisted of PBMCs. The receptor set was obtained from a man in his late teens or twenties in good health and CMV-seronegative.

The chain employs TRBV6-6 and TRBJ2-3; maybe TRBD2 (6 bases). Germline V gene lookup returns CDR1 MNHNY and CDR2 SVGAGI (reference sequence). The CDR3 extends over 11 amino acids. The CDR3 protein is CAVREADTQYF. CDR3 sequence (DNA): TGTGCGGTCAGGGAGGCAGATACGCAGTATTTT.

The rearrangement links TRBV13 to TRBJ2-1; D might be TRBD2 (6 bases). The CDR3 covers 15 residues. Per the germline V gene, CDR1 is PRHDT and CDR2 is FYEKMQ (reference sequence). V shed 2 bases and J shed 0 bases, with 8 bases lying between them. DNA of the CDR3: TGTGCCAGCAGCTTATGGGACTTCTCCTACAATGAGCAGTTCTTC. Amino acid sequence: CASSLWDFSYNEQFF.

The chain links TRBV7-9 to TRBJ2-5; 7 bases match TRBD2. Per the germline V gene, CDR1 is SEHNR and CDR2 is FQNEAQ (reference sequence). The CDR3 is 15 residues long. J gave up 2 bases and V 3 bases, and 6 bases lay outside the gene matches. The CDR3 region has the DNA TGTGCCAGCAGCTTCGTAGGGGAGGGGCAAGAGACCCAGTACTTC. This sequence encodes CASSFVGEGQETQYF.

The chain uses TRBV28 and TRBJ2-6; D uncertain. This CDR3 contains 14 residues. Trimming took 7 bases from V and 2 from J, leaving 9 bases between them. Germline-derived CDR1 and CDR2 are MDHEN and SYDVKM. For the CDR3, the DNA is TGTGCCAGCACGTCGGGTGCTGGGGCCAACGTCCTGACTTTC. The encoded protein is CASTSGAGANVLTF. Together with reference TRBV28 and TRBJ2-6, the CDR3 gives the full variable domain: DVKVTQSSRYLVKRTGEKVFLECVQDMDHENMFWYRQDPGLGLRLIYFSYDVKMKEKGDIPEGYSVSREKKERFSLILESASTNQTSMYLCASTSGAGANVLTFGAGSRLTVL.

This clone was recorded only once. The V and J genes are TRBV6-5 and TRBJ2-7, with D perhaps TRBD2 (7 bases). V dropped 2 bases and J dropped 6 bases, with 17 bases sitting between them. Per germline, CDR1 MNHEY and CDR2 SVGAGI. The CDR3 totals 15 residues. The chain's CDR3 is CASSYLMGGGSEQYF. CDR3 in DNA: TGTGCCAGCAGTTACCTCATGGGGGGCGGGAGCGAGCAGTACTTC.

This chain uses TRBV5-6 with TRBJ2-5; D possibly corresponds to TRBD1 (6 bases). CDR1 is SGHDT and CDR2 is YYEEEE in the germline V gene. V was clipped by 4 bases and J by 2 bases, with 15 bases between them. CDR3 length: 15 amino acids. The CDR3 loop is CASSPSTGNQETQYF. CDR3 DNA sequence: TGTGCCAGCAGCCCATCTACAGGGAATCAAGAGACCCAGTACTTC. The full variable domain, completed using reference TRBV5-6 and TRBJ2-5, is DAGVTQSPTHLIKTRGQQVTLRCSPKSGHDTVSWYQQALGQGPQFIFQYYEEEERQRGNFPDRFSGHQFPNYSSELNVNALLLGDSALYLCASSPSTGNQETQYFGPGTRLLVL.

The sample holds one count of this clone. The chain couples TRBV10-1 to TRBJ2-7; D gene unclear. Trimming cost V 8 bases and J 0 bases, with 8 bases left between them. Germline V gene lookup returns CDR1 WNHNN and CDR2 SYGVQD (reference sequence). The CDR3 contains 12 residues. The DNA for the CDR3 is TGCGCCAGCCCAGGCCCCTCCTACGAGCAGTACTTC. This gives the protein CASPGPSYEQYF.

The chain links TRBV28 to TRBJ2-6, with D unclear. This CDR3 is 14 amino acids long. The germline V gene encodes CDR1 MDHEN and CDR2 SYDVKM. Trimming removed 5 bases at V and 0 bases at J, with 5 bases between. The CDR3 DNA sequence: TGTGCCAGCAGTCAGTACTCTGGGGCCAACGTCCTGACTTTC. It yields the protein CASSQYSGANVLTF.

V usage is TRBV19 and J usage is TRBJ2-3; 9 positions match TRBD1. Germline V gene data show CDR1 as LNHDA and CDR2 as SQIVND (reference sequence). The CDR3 length is 16 residues. V lost 9 bases and J lost 6; bases outside the gene matches: 16. The CDR3 region has the DNA TGTGCCAGCCGGCTGGGGACAGGGTTGATCGGGGATACGCAGTATTTT. It is translated as CASRLGTGLIGDTQYF.

The genes are TRBV5-4 and TRBJ1-1; D is unresolved. V dropped 3 bases and J dropped 0 bases, with 9 bases sitting between them. Germline CDR1 and CDR2: SGHNT and YYREEE (reference sequence). The CDR3 consists of 14 residues. This CDR3 reads CASSSGLMNTEAFF. CDR3 coding DNA: TGTGCCAGCAGCTCCGGACTGATGAACACTGAAGCTTTCTTT.

This chain joins TRBV30 and TRBJ2-1, with 7 bases aligning to TRBD2. The V gene's germline CDR1 is GTSNPN and CDR2 SVGIG (reference sequence). V lost 0 bases to trimming and J lost 2 bases; unmatched junction nucleotides: 4. The CDR3 contains 15 residues. The CDR3 sequence is CAWSVGSGPYNEQFF. DNA of the CDR3: TGTGCCTGGAGTGTAGGTAGCGGGCCCTACAATGAGCAGTTCTTC.